Here is one T cell receptor beta chain with its context. The table came from immunoSEQ multiplex PCR; TCRdb's copy has only in-frame clones and leaves some out. The table counts some 43,000 clones; approximately 0.98% lies in the top ten. This sample is drawn from a study of T cells in women clearing cervical HPV infection. Dot-blot hybridization genotyped cervical HPV amplified with MY09/MY11 PCR. The sample consisted of blood buffy coat. The sequence was collected from a woman between 18 and 70 years old with a cervical HPV16 infection that either progressed to CIN3+ or cleared (not recorded which).

The DNA read from the CDR3 is TGTGCCAGCAGACGGACAGGGGGGGAGGGCGAG. This encodes CASRRTGGEGE. The whole CDR3 protein reads CASRRTGGEGEQYF. V usage is TRBV12-3 or TRBV12-4 and J usage is TRBJ2-7; 10 bases are shared with TRBD1. The read ends 3 residues before the CDR3 terminus; that terminus is restored from the germline J gene. V trimming: 6 bases; J trimming: 6 bases; junction bases outside the gene matches: 8. The CDR3 is 14 amino acids.